The 22 T cell receptor beta chains below all came from one sample that was sequenced in a study of blood T cells in healthy people across ages. Primed by a sample-barcoded 5' primer and a J-beta primer mix, a second PCR proceeded for 7 to 11 cycles. TCRdb redid the calling of the 5' RACE reads with MiXCR, one entry per CDR3 protein. The sample comprises 1.5 million to 2 million distinct CDR3 sequences, roughly 52% of which are singletons, and roughly 2% rests with the top ten. The sample consisted of blood. The receptor source for this set is a woman aged 40 to 50 in good health.

This clonotype was observed a handful of times. The V gene is TRBV6-5, the J gene TRBJ2-5; TRBD1 aligns across 9 bases. CDR1 is MNHEY, CDR2 SVGAGI, per germline. The junction had 7 bases not matched to a gene; V was cut back by 6 bases and J by 5 bases. This CDR3 has 14 residues. The CDR3 protein is CASRKQGARETQYF. As DNA, the CDR3 is TGTGCCAGCAGAAAACAGGGGGCACGTGAGACCCAGTACTTC.

The rearrangement links TRBV9 to TRBJ2-7, with D possibly matching TRBD1 (6 bases). The CDR3 sequence is 18 residues long. Trimming removed 0 bases at V and 7 bases at J, with 26 bases between. Germline-derived CDR1 and CDR2 are SGDLS and YYNGEE. In DNA, the CDR3 is TGTGCCAGCAGCGTAGGGGGACAAAATCTACCAAGTACGATAGAGCAGTACTTC. It specifies CASSVGGQNLPSTIEQYF.

This sequence joins TRBV18 and TRBJ2-1; D remains unclear. The CDR3 spans 17 residues. The V end lost 4 bases, the J end lost 0 bases, and 16 bases lay between the germline ends. Per germline, CDR1 KGHSH and CDR2 LQKENI. The CDR3 loop reads CASSLFRGSSSYNEQFF. CDR3 bases: TGTGCCAGCTCACTCTTCCGAGGCTCGAGCTCCTACAATGAGCAGTTCTTC. The full variable domain, rest sourced from reference TRBV18 and TRBJ2-1, is NAGVMQNPRHLVRRRGQEARLRCSPMKGHSHVYWYRQLPEEGLKFMVYLQKENIIDESGMPKERFSAEFPKEGPSILRIQQVVRGDSAAYFCASSLFRGSSSYNEQFFGPGTRLTVL.

The J gene is TRBJ2-3, the V gene TRBV20-1, with no clear D. CDR1 is DFQATT, CDR2 SNEGSKA, per germline (reference sequence). The V and J ends lost 3 bases and 1 base respectively, with 8 bases between them. The CDR3 runs 13 residues. CDR3 loop: CSASMVGTDTQYF. The CDR3 DNA reads TGCAGTGCTAGTATGGTGGGCACAGATACGCAGTATTTT.

V usage is TRBV7-3 and J usage is TRBJ1-1, with a possible D match to TRBD1 (6 bases). Trimming shortened V by 6 bases and J by 6 bases, and 26 bases separated the two germline ends. Germline loops: CDR1 SGHTA, CDR2 FQGTGA. This CDR3 has 17 amino acids. The CDR3 loop reads CASRPARGEPRWPEAFF. The CDR3 bases are TGTGCCAGCAGGCCCGCTAGGGGGGAACCCCGGTGGCCTGAAGCTTTCTTT.

This clonotype turned up a few times. This chain links TRBV7-9 with TRBJ2-5; D perhaps matches TRBD2 (7 bases). The germline V and J ends were trimmed by 3 bases and 0 bases, with 17 bases remaining between them. The CDR3 has 17 residues. Germline loops: CDR1 SEHNR, CDR2 FQNEAQ (reference sequence). The CDR3 nucleotides read TGTGCCAGCAGCTTGATGGGGGGGCCCCTCTACCAAGAGACCCAGTACTTC. It encodes CASSLMGGPLYQETQYF.

The chain is built from TRBV16 and TRBJ1-1; TRBD1 matches at 9 bases. This CDR3 is 14 amino acids long. Germline V gene lookup returns CDR1 KGHSY and CDR2 FQNENV. J lost 7 bases, V lost 4 bases, and 7 bases had no gene match. The CDR3 reads CASSRQGVNNEAFF. CDR3 DNA sequence: TGTGCCAGCAGCCGACAGGGGGTAAATAATGAAGCTTTCTTT.

V and J are TRBV5-1 and TRBJ2-3; D possibly corresponds to TRBD2 (6 bases). This CDR3 has 15 amino acids. CDR1 is SGHRS and CDR2 is YFSETQ in the germline V gene. Trimming took 4 bases from V and 9 from J, leaving 21 bases between them. CDR3 in amino acids: CASSPDSRGVETQYF. DNA of the CDR3: TGCGCCAGCAGCCCCGATAGCCGCGGGGTAGAGACGCAGTATTTT.

The chain carries TRBV11-1 and TRBJ2-3; D possibly matches TRBD1 or TRBD2 (5 bases each). The ends were cut back, 4 bases at V and 3 bases at J, with 17 bases in the middle. The CDR3 totals 16 residues. Germline V lookup: CDR1 SGHAT, CDR2 FQDESV (reference sequence). CDR3 sequence reads: CASSYFEGRGTDTQYF. In nucleotides, the CDR3 is TGTGCCAGCAGCTACTTTGAGGGAAGGGGAACAGATACGCAGTATTTT.

The chain combines TRBV4-2 with TRBJ2-5; 9 bases match TRBD2. J gave up 2 bases and V 0 bases, and 4 bases lay outside the gene matches. CDR1 and CDR2 from the germline V gene are LGHNA and YNFKEQ. This CDR3 comprises 16 residues. The CDR3 DNA is TGTGCCAGCAGCCAAGAGGTAGCGGGGGCACAAGAGACCCAGTACTTC. Translating gives CASSQEVAGAQETQYF.

The V and J genes are TRBV6-2 or TRBV6-3 and TRBJ2-1, with TRBD1 matching over 9 bases. The assigned J gene may be wrong: the sequence end matches TRBJ2-7 better. The length of the CDR3 is 16 residues. Germline V gene data show CDR1 as MNHEY and CDR2 as SVGEGT. This chain's CDR3 is CASSPPTGGPYNEQYF. The CDR3 coding sequence is TGTGCCAGCAGTCCACCAACAGGGGGCCCCTACAATGAGCAGTACTTC.

This clonotype was observed a few times. The J gene is TRBJ1-2, the V gene TRBV7-2; D is uncertain. Germline V gene sequence: CDR1 SGHTA, CDR2 FQGNSA. CDR3 length equals 13 residues. The V end lost 5 bases, the J end lost 2 bases, and 9 bases lay between the germline ends. CDR3 amino acids: CASSQDFNYGYTF. CDR3 bases: TGTGCCAGCAGCCAGGACTTCAACTATGGCTACACCTTC.

This clonotype was counted a single time. V gene TRBV7-3 combines with J gene TRBJ1-2; the match to TRBD1 covers 11 bases. CDR1 is SGHTA and CDR2 is FQGTGA in the germline V gene. There are 18 residues in the CDR3. J was trimmed by 8 bases and V by 0 bases; bases with no gene match: 14. DNA of the CDR3: TGTGCCAGCAGCTTAACTCCTGGAAGCTCGGACAGGGGGCAGGGCTACACCTTC. Its protein product is CASSLTPGSSDRGQGYTF.

J is TRBJ2-5 and V is TRBV5-6; D is possibly TRBD2 (6 bases). Germline CDR1 reads SGHDT; CDR2 reads YYEEEE. V was clipped by 2 bases and J by 3 bases, with 11 bases between them. The CDR3 has 14 amino acids. The CDR3 coding sequence is TGTGCCAGCAGCTTTTGGGGGGATGAAGAGACCCAGTACTTC. Its protein product is CASSFWGDEETQYF.

This chain joins TRBV6-2 or TRBV6-3 and TRBJ2-5, with D perhaps TRBD1 (6 bases). The CDR3 contains 15 residues. V shed 5 bases and J shed 5 bases, with 18 bases lying between them. Germline V gene sequence: CDR1 MNHEY, CDR2 SVGEGT. The CDR3 DNA follows: TGTGCCAGCAGTGCGATAATGACCCAGGGGGAGACCCAGTACTTC. Its protein product is CASSAIMTQGETQYF.

This clonotype was seen more than once but under ten times. The rearrangement links TRBV7-9 to TRBJ2-7; D call uncertain. The V gene's germline CDR1 is SEHNR and CDR2 FQNEAQ (reference sequence). V was shortened by 4 bases and J by 2 bases, with 15 bases between the two germline ends. This CDR3 is 15 amino acids long. This CDR3 is CASSSTGELPYEQYF. CDR3 sequence (DNA): TGTGCCAGCAGCTCCACCGGAGAGCTCCCCTACGAGCAGTACTTC. The full variable domain, in which reference TRBV7-9 and TRBJ2-7 provide the parts outside the CDR3, is DTGVSQNPRHKITKRGQNVTFRCDPISEHNRLYWYRQTLGQGPEFLTYFQNEAQLEKSRLLSDRFSAERPKGSFSTLEIQRTEQGDSAMYLCASSSTGELPYEQYFGPGTRLTVT.

V usage is TRBV27 and J usage is TRBJ2-5; maybe TRBD1 (6 bases). TRBJ2-7 matches the DNA end more closely, so the J call is doubtful. The CDR3 has 12 residues. Germline CDR1 MNHEY, CDR2 SMNVEV (reference sequence). CDR3 residues: CASGRQDYEQYF. Written as DNA, the CDR3 is TGTGCCAGCGGCCGACAGGACTACGAGCAGTACTTC.

The rearrangement uses TRBV9 and TRBJ2-5; 10 bases fit TRBD2. The V and J ends lost 3 bases and 3 bases, in that order; junction bases with no gene match: 2. Germline V gene data show CDR1 as SGDLS and CDR2 as YYNGEE. The CDR3 has 14 amino acids. The CDR3 DNA follows: TGTGCCAGCAGCGGAGCGGGGGGGAAAGAGACCCAGTACTTC. Amino acids: CASSGAGGKETQYF.

This clonotype has more than one count but fewer than ten. The chain combines TRBV27 with TRBJ2-3; D is possibly TRBD2 (6 bases). V was clipped by 4 bases and J by 1 base, with 12 bases between them. This CDR3 has 15 amino acids. Germline lookup yields CDR1 MNHEY and CDR2 SMNVEV (reference sequence). The CDR3 reads CASSYRASGTDTQYF. The CDR3 bases are TGTGCCAGCAGTTATAGGGCTAGCGGCACAGATACGCAGTATTTT.

The chain couples TRBV5-6 to TRBJ2-5, with 8 bases matching TRBD2. CDR3 length equals 14 residues. Trimming cost V 2 bases and J 11 bases; bases outside gene matches: 11. Germline V lookup: CDR1 SGHDT, CDR2 YYEEEE. DNA of the CDR3: TGTGCCAGCAGCTTTCGGAACGGGGGGGGTCAACAGTACTTC. Translating gives CASSFRNGGGQQYF.

V gene TRBV12-3 or TRBV12-4 combines with J gene TRBJ1-1, with 7 bases that match TRBD1. The CDR3 consists of 14 residues. The ends lost 5 bases at V and 2 bases at J; junction bases unmatched: 5. CDR3 DNA sequence: TGTGCCAGCAGTGTGGGACAGATTAACACTGAAGCTTTCTTT. Its protein is CASSVGQINTEAFF.

V and J are TRBV20-1 and TRBJ2-3; D not certain. The germline V gene has CDR1 DFQATT and CDR2 SNEGSKA (reference sequence). The V gene lost 5 bases and the J gene lost 3 bases, with 9 bases spanning the gap. The CDR3 is made up of 12 amino acids. CDR3 in amino acids: CSADSRTDTQYF. The CDR3 DNA sequence: TGCAGTGCTGACTCGAGAACAGATACGCAGTATTTT.